Shown below are 32 T cell receptor beta chains from a single sample sequenced in a study of blood T cells in healthy people across ages. Sample-barcoded 5' priming and a J-beta primer mix drove a second PCR of roughly 6 to 12 cycles. TCRdb reanalysed the 5' RACE reads using MiXCR and keeps one entry per CDR3 protein. This table holds more than 550,000 distinct CDR3 sequences, about 24% found once. What was sequenced was blood. These receptors came from a man between 65 and 80 years old in good health.

This clonotype was detected only a few times. V gene TRBV20-1 combines with J gene TRBJ2-7; tentatively, D is TRBD2 (6 bases). This CDR3 spans 15 amino acids. V was trimmed by 8 bases and J by 0 bases, leaving 20 bases between them. Germline loops: CDR1 DFQATT, CDR2 SNEGSKA (reference sequence). CDR3 in DNA: TGCAGTACCGACTCCACTAGCTCAGGCTCCTACGAGCAGTACTTC. This codes for CSTDSTSSGSYEQYF.

This clonotype was counted a few times. The chain carries TRBV29-1 and TRBJ1-2; D call uncertain. Per germline, CDR1 SQVTM and CDR2 ANQGSEA. The CDR3 has 11 residues. Trimming took off 3 bases at V and 6 bases at J, with 8 bases between the two ends. CDR3 DNA sequence: TGCAGCGTTGAGGCCGTACATGGCTACACCTTC. Translating it yields CSVEAVHGYTF.

This chain connects TRBV12-3 or TRBV12-4 to TRBJ1-1; TRBD1 agrees at 7 bases. This CDR3 comprises 12 residues. V lost 5 bases to trimming and J lost 11 bases; unmatched junction nucleotides: 8. The CDR3 nucleotides read TGTGCCAGCAGTAAGACAGGGTTTACGGCTTTCTTT. The encoded protein is CASSKTGFTAFF.

The V call is TRBV28, the J call TRBJ2-5; D is ambiguous. The DNA matches TRBJ2-7 better at its end, which makes the J call doubtful. The CDR3 runs 12 residues. Germline V CDR1 and CDR2: MDHEN, SYDVKM. In DNA, the CDR3 is TGTGCCAGCATAGGACGCTGGAACGAGCAGTACTTC. Translating it yields CASIGRWNEQYF.

This clonotype appeared a few times. The V call is TRBV10-3, the J call TRBJ2-5; no clear D. The germline CDR1 and CDR2 sequences are ENHRY and SYGVKD. Trimming removed 0 bases from V and 4 bases from J, with 15 bases in between. The CDR3 covers 16 residues. Here the CDR3 reads CAISESELSARETQYF. Here the CDR3 DNA reads TGTGCCATCAGTGAGTCTGAATTGAGCGCGCGAGAGACCCAGTACTTC.

This clonotype was seen a handful of times. The CDR3 region is CASSQQTSGGIWGTDTQYF. CDR3 DNA: TGTGCCAGCAGCCAACAGACTAGCGGGGGAATCTGGGGCACAGATACGCAGTATTTT. This sequence joins TRBV3-1 and TRBJ2-3, with TRBD2 matching 12 bases. After removal of 2 bases from V and 1 base from J, the junction contained 10 bases not matched to a gene. Looked up from germline, CDR1 is LGHDT and CDR2 is YNNKEL (reference sequence). CDR3 length: 19 amino acids.

As concerns this clonotype: Compared with germline, one end of the junction differs, possibly owing to a read error. V is TRBV12-3 or TRBV12-4 and J is TRBJ2-5, with D tentatively TRBD1 (5 bases). CDR3 length: 14 amino acids. CDR3 sequence: CASSPQAYQETQYF. As DNA, the CDR3 is TGTGCTAGCAGCCCACAGGCATACCAAGAGACCCAGTACTTC.

This clonotype was picked up a small number of times. The chain combines TRBV7-9 with TRBJ2-4; TRBD2 agrees at 8 bases. The CDR3 spans 15 residues. J gave up 5 bases and V 0 bases, and 3 bases lay outside the gene matches. Looked up from germline, CDR1 is SEHNR and CDR2 is FQNEAQ (reference sequence). CDR3 nucleotide sequence: TGTGCCAGCAGCTTAGCTCGAGCGGGGGAAAACATTCAGTACTTC. It translates to CASSLARAGENIQYF.

Concerning this clonotype itself: The CDR3 end shows no conserved phenylalanine or tryptophan, and so a read error is likely. The rearrangement links TRBV12-3 or TRBV12-4 to TRBJ2-3, with D perhaps given as TRBD1 or TRBD2 (5 bases each). This CDR3 comprises 15 residues. Trimming removed 3 bases at V and 2 bases at J, with 12 bases between. This CDR3 reads CASSLSGTDTDTQYL. The CDR3 coding sequence is TGTGCCAGCAGTTTGTCCGGGACCGACACAGATACGCAGTATCTT.

Regarding this clonotype: Sequence at one end of the junction differs from germline and may be a read error. The chain employs TRBV5-1 and TRBJ2-5; the match to TRBD2 covers 7 bases. Germline assignment: CDR1 SGHRS and CDR2 YFSETQ. The length of the CDR3 is 16 residues. CDR3 nucleotide sequence: TGCGCCAGCAGCCGGAACGAGGGACTAACCCAAGAGACCCGGTACTTC. It translates to CASSRNEGLTQETRYF.

This clonotype was seen a handful of times. J is TRBJ2-3 and V is TRBV7-2, with 12 bases aligning to TRBD2. This CDR3 comprises 16 residues. The junction had 5 bases not matched to a gene; V was cut back by 2 bases and J by 5 bases. From germline, CDR1 is SGHTA and CDR2 FQGNSA. In DNA, the CDR3 is TGTGCCAGCAGCTTATCTAGCGGGGGGGCCATAGATACGCAGTATTTT. Its translation: CASSLSSGGAIDTQYF.

This clonotype was seen ten or more times. The genes are TRBV4-3 and TRBJ2-5; D is possibly TRBD2 (6 bases). The tail of the sequence fits TRBJ2-1 better, so the J call may be wrong. The CDR3 has 13 amino acids. The germline gives CDR1 LGHNA, CDR2 YSLEER. The CDR3 nucleotides are TGCGCCAGCAGCCAAGACGGGCGGGAAGGGCAGTTCTTC. Translating it yields CASSQDGREGQFF.

The chain combines TRBV18 with TRBJ2-1; D not resolved. The CDR3 runs 14 residues. Germline V gives CDR1 KGHSH, CDR2 LQKENI. The germline V and J ends were trimmed by 2 bases and 5 bases, with 10 bases remaining between them. CDR3 in amino acids: CASSPSSFNNEQFF. CDR3 in DNA: TGTGCCAGCTCACCAAGCAGCTTCAACAATGAGCAGTTCTTC.

This clonotype has more than one count but fewer than ten. The V gene is TRBV6-5, the J gene TRBJ2-1; D ambiguous. The CDR3 length is 16 residues. Germline V lookup: CDR1 MNHEY, CDR2 SVGAGI. V lost 2 bases, J lost 0 bases, and 11 bases lay in between. The CDR3 nucleotides are TGTGCCAGCAGTTACATTCCAAGTAGCTCCTACAATGAGCAGTTCTTC. It translates to CASSYIPSSSYNEQFF.

V usage is TRBV29-1 and J usage is TRBJ2-7; D is unresolved. CDR1 and CDR2 (germline): SQVTM, ANQGSEA. CDR3 length: 12 residues. Trimming took 5 bases from V and 0 from J, leaving 8 bases between them. The CDR3 here is CSVFTTSYEQYF. DNA of the CDR3: TGCAGCGTTTTTACGACCTCCTACGAGCAGTACTTC.

The chain has TRBV7-2 and TRBJ2-2, with D possibly called TRBD1 or TRBD2 (5 bases each). This CDR3 has 16 residues. V was trimmed by 2 bases and J by 5 bases, leaving 15 bases between them. Germline loops: CDR1 SGHTA, CDR2 FQGNSA. The CDR3 nucleotides read TGTGCCAGCAGCTTATTGAGGGGACGGACTACCGGGGAGCTGTTTTTT. Protein sequence: CASSLLRGRTTGELFF.

The CDR3 region has the DNA TGTGCCAGCAGCCCGCAGGGATACGCGCAGTACGTC. The encoded protein is CASSPQGYAQYV. The chain links TRBV7-8 to TRBJ2-7, with TRBD1 as a possible D gene (5 bases). Looked up from germline, CDR1 is SGHVS and CDR2 is FQNEAQ. The CDR3 sequence is 12 residues long.

The rearrangement joins TRBV7-9 to TRBJ2-7, with D tentatively TRBD1 or TRBD2 (5 bases each). Germline lookup yields CDR1 SEHNR and CDR2 FQNEAQ (reference sequence). Trimming removed 3 bases at V and 5 bases at J, with 14 bases between. This CDR3 has 14 residues. This CDR3 reads CASSFELPGHEQYF. The CDR3 DNA sequence: TGTGCCAGCAGCTTTGAACTCCCGGGACACGAGCAGTACTTC.

In this sample, this clonotype turned up a few times. The chain employs TRBV12-3 or TRBV12-4 and TRBJ1-6; the D gene is possibly TRBD1 (5 bases). V lost 7 bases, J lost 9 bases, and 13 bases lay in between. This CDR3 has 13 residues. The CDR3 nucleotides are TGTGCCAGCACCATGGACACCGGTTCACCCCTCCACTTT. The encoded protein is CASTMDTGSPLHF.

This clonotype appeared a few times. The rearrangement joins TRBV5-1 to TRBJ2-4; D is possibly TRBD2 (7 bases). V shed 7 bases and J shed 6 bases, with 14 bases lying between them. The germline V gene has CDR1 SGHRS and CDR2 YFSETQ. The CDR3 consists of 13 residues. The CDR3 here is CASGGGDGNIQYF. DNA for the CDR3: TGCGCCAGCGGCGGGGGCGACGGAAACATTCAGTACTTC.

DNA for the CDR3: TGTGCCAGCAGTTTAATCGAGCAGTACGTC. This codes for CASSLIEQYV. The V and J genes are TRBV12-3 or TRBV12-4 and TRBJ2-7; no definite D call. The ends were cut back, 2 bases at V and 6 bases at J, with 2 bases in the middle. CDR3 length equals 10 residues.

This chain connects TRBV18 to TRBJ1-1; no firm D call. The V gene's germline CDR1 is KGHSH and CDR2 LQKENI. Between the trimmed V and J ends, which lost 4 bases and 3 bases, there was a span of 6 bases. The CDR3 has 12 residues. In nucleotides, the CDR3 is TGTGCCAGCTCACGAAAGGACACTGAAGCTTTCTTT. This gives the protein CASSRKDTEAFF.

The CDR3 DNA is TGTGCCAGCAGCTTGGAGACTTTAACAGATACGCAGTATTTT. Its translation: CASSLETLTDTQYF. This chain joins TRBV5-5 and TRBJ2-3; the D is unclear. The CDR3 spans 14 residues. Per the germline V gene, CDR1 is SGHKS and CDR2 is YYEKEE (reference sequence). Trimming removed 0 bases from V and 3 bases from J, with 8 bases in between.

This clonotype was seen a handful of times. V usage is TRBV9 and J usage is TRBJ2-5; 12 bases agree with TRBD2. The CDR3 contains 16 residues. V was pared by 0 bases and J by 7 bases, with 7 bases of the junction left unmatched. Germline CDR1 and CDR2: SGDLS and YYNGEE. CDR3 residues: CASSVGLAGGSATQYF. The CDR3 region has the DNA TGTGCCAGCAGCGTAGGCCTAGCGGGAGGGTCGGCGACCCAGTACTTC.

This chain joins TRBV5-1 and TRBJ1-2, with TRBD1 identical over 8 bases. Germline CDR1 SGHRS, CDR2 YFSETQ. CDR3 length: 13 amino acids. Trimming removed 9 bases from V and 3 bases from J; junction bases left unmatched: 7. This CDR3 reads CATRQGTDYGYTF. The CDR3 DNA sequence: TGCGCCACCCGACAGGGGACGGACTATGGCTACACCTTC.

In its sample, this clonotype was seen a few times. V usage is TRBV12-3 or TRBV12-4 and J usage is TRBJ1-6; D perhaps matches TRBD1 (5 bases). This CDR3 is 16 amino acids long. The V and J ends lost 5 bases and 0 bases respectively, with 11 bases between them. The CDR3 sequence is CASSPWGSSYNSPLHF. The CDR3 DNA is TGTGCCAGCAGTCCTTGGGGGAGCTCCTATAATTCACCCCTCCACTTT.

This chain connects TRBV6-6 to TRBJ1-2; TRBD1 is a possible D gene (6 bases). The CDR3 totals 13 residues. V shed 6 bases and J shed 1 base, with 9 bases lying between them. CDR1 MNHNY and CDR2 SVGAGI come from the germline V gene (reference sequence). CDR3 in amino acids: CASSPGVNYGYTF. DNA for the CDR3: TGTGCCAGCAGCCCAGGGGTTAACTATGGCTACACCTTC.

This clonotype has a handful of counts. This chain joins TRBV28 and TRBJ1-1, with a weak D call TRBD1 (5 bases). CDR1 and CDR2 (germline): MDHEN, SYDVKM. V gave up 2 bases and J gave up 11 bases, with 15 bases separating them. The CDR3 spans 13 residues. In DNA form, the CDR3 reads TGTGCCAGCAGTTTAGTGGGGCCCCCTCAGGCTTTCTTT. It translates to CASSLVGPPQAFF.

This clonotype was seen a handful of times. This chain uses TRBV12-3 or TRBV12-4 with TRBJ1-5; 8 nucleotides agree with TRBD1. This CDR3 spans 14 amino acids. V was clipped by 6 bases and J by 10 bases; unmatched bases: 11. The CDR3 region has the DNA TGTGCCAGCAGCAAACAGGGGGGAGTTGAACCCCAGCATTTT. Translating gives CASSKQGGVEPQHF.

In its sample, this clonotype was seen a few times. This chain joins TRBV18 and TRBJ1-2; D unclear. The CDR3 consists of 16 residues. Germline CDR1 KGHSH, CDR2 LQKENI. The V and J ends lost 4 bases and 0 bases respectively, with 15 bases between them. The CDR3 loop is CASSLQTGEANYGYTF. The CDR3 DNA reads TGTGCCAGCTCACTTCAAACGGGCGAAGCTAACTATGGCTACACCTTC.

This clonotype was counted only a few times. The chain employs TRBV12-3 or TRBV12-4 and TRBJ1-2, with D perhaps matching TRBD1 (5 bases). CDR3 length equals 11 residues. V was trimmed by 7 bases and J by 4 bases, leaving 7 bases between them. CDR3: CASKQAYGYTF. CDR3 bases: TGTGCCAGCAAACAGGCCTATGGCTACACCTTC.

This chain links TRBV20-1 with TRBJ2-3; possible D gene TRBD2, 6 bases. This CDR3 is 15 amino acids long. In germline, CDR1 is DFQATT, CDR2 SNEGSKA (reference sequence). V shed 1 base and J shed 0 bases, with 11 bases lying between them. The CDR3 is CSARGGGLSTDTQYF. The CDR3 DNA is TGCAGTGCTAGAGGTGGAGGGCTAAGCACAGATACGCAGTATTTT.